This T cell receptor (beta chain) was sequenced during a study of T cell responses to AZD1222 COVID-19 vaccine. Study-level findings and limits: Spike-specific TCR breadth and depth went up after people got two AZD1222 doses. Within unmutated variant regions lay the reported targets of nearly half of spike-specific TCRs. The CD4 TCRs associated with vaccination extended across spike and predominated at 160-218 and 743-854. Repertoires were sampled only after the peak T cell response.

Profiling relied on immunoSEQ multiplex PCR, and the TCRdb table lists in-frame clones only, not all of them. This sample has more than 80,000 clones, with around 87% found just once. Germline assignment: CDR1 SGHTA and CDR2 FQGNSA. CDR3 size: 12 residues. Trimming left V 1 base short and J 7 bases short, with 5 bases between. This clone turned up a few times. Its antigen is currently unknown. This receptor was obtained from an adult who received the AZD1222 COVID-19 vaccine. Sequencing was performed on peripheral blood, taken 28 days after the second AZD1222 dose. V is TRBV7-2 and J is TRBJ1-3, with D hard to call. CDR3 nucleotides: TGTGCCAGCAGCTTAGATGGGAACACCATATATTTT. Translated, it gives CASSLDGNTIYF. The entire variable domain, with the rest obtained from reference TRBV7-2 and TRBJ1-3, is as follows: GAGVSQSPSNKVTEKGKDVELRCDPISGHTALYWYRQSLGQGLEFLIYFQGNSAPDKSGLPSDRFSAERTGGSVSTLTIQRTQQEDSAVYLCASSLDGNTIYFGEGSWLTVV.